A single sample gave rise to the 12 T cell receptor beta chains below, sequenced in a study of healthy donors' naive CD4 and CD8 T cells. A linear amplification protocol produced the TCR libraries from 500 ng of total RNA. TCRdb used MiXCR to reprocess the reads, holding one entry per CDR3 protein. The table includes 180,000 or so distinct CDR3 sequences, 65% to 80% detected once. Sequencing was performed on naive CD4+ and CD8+ T cells sorted from blood, pooled from several donors. The receptors originated from a pool of human donors in good health; the sample pools cells from several healthy donors.

The V and J genes are TRBV7-8 and TRBJ2-7; D is unclear. Trimming took off 0 bases at V and 2 bases at J, with 8 bases between the two ends. Per germline, CDR1 SGHVS and CDR2 FQNEAQ. The CDR3 length is 14 residues. CDR3 sequence: CASSLATDTYEQYF. DNA of the CDR3: TGTGCCAGCAGCTTAGCGACGGATACCTACGAGCAGTACTTC. The full variable domain, in which reference TRBV7-8 and TRBJ2-7 provide the parts outside the CDR3, is GAGVSQSPRYKVAKRGQDVALRCDPISGHVSLFWYQQALGQGPEFLTYFQNEAQLDKSGLPSDRFFAERPEGSVSTLKIQRTQQEDSAVYLCASSLATDTYEQYFGPGTRLTVT.

The gene calls are TRBV6-2 or TRBV6-3 and TRBJ2-3, with 7 bases identical to TRBD1. Germline-derived CDR1 and CDR2 are MNHEY and SVGEGT. The V and J ends lost 11 bases and 0 bases, in that order; junction bases with no gene match: 5. The CDR3 length is 13 residues. Here the CDR3 reads CAGRQGSTDTQYF. The CDR3 DNA follows: TGTGCCGGACGACAGGGAAGCACAGATACGCAGTATTTT.

The chain uses TRBV14 and TRBJ1-3, with D unresolved. The CDR3 runs to 14 residues. The V gene lost 4 bases and the J gene lost 4 bases, with 11 bases spanning the gap. Germline CDR1 SGHDN, CDR2 FVKESK. DNA of the CDR3: TGTGCCAGCAGCCGAGACGGTTCGGGAAACACCATATATTTT. Protein: CASSRDGSGNTIYF. Full variable domain (missing parts from reference TRBV14 and TRBJ1-3): EAGVTQFPSHSVIEKGQTVTLRCDPISGHDNLYWYRRVMGKEIKFLLHFVKESKQDESGMPNNRFLAERTGGTYSTLKVQPAELEDSGVYFCASSRDGSGNTIYFGEGSWLTVV.

This chain connects TRBV29-1 to TRBJ1-1; 10 bases are a match to TRBD1. CDR1 is SQVTM and CDR2 is ANQGSEA in the germline V gene. V shed 7 bases, J shed 5 bases, and the junction held 7 bases outside the gene matches. This CDR3 spans 13 amino acids. This chain's CDR3 is CSAQTGGFTEAFF. CDR3 DNA sequence: TGCAGCGCCCAGACAGGGGGCTTTACTGAAGCTTTCTTT.

This chain joins TRBV19 and TRBJ2-3; D tentatively fits TRBD1 or TRBD2 (5 bases each). The germline V gene encodes CDR1 LNHDA and CDR2 SQIVND (reference sequence). V shed 10 bases and J shed 7 bases, with 15 bases lying between them. This CDR3 has 12 residues. CDR3 in amino acids: CATSPGAHTQYF. The CDR3 DNA is TGTGCCACCAGCCCCGGGGCTCATACGCAGTATTTT.

The gene calls are TRBV5-1 and TRBJ2-7; 9 bases map to TRBD1. The V segment lost 4 bases and the J segment 6 bases; nucleotides outside the gene matches: 5. There are 13 residues in the CDR3. Germline V lookup: CDR1 SGHRS, CDR2 YFSETQ. The CDR3 coding sequence is TGCGCCAGCAGCGCAGACAGGGGGTTCGAGCAGTACTTC. This gives the protein CASSADRGFEQYF.

V is TRBV5-5 and J is TRBJ2-7; D unclear. The CDR3 loop spans 13 amino acids. Germline V gene lookup returns CDR1 SGHKS and CDR2 YYEKEE (reference sequence). V lost 1 base and J 5 bases, leaving 10 bases between the germline ends. This CDR3 reads CASSLSLRNEQYF. Here the CDR3 DNA reads TGTGCCAGCAGCTTGTCGCTCCGAAACGAGCAGTACTTC.

A single count supports this clonotype. This sequence joins TRBV29-1 and TRBJ2-1; 10 bases match TRBD2. The CDR3 spans 16 residues. Trimming took 1 base from V and 2 from J; bases not matched to a gene: 5. CDR1 and CDR2 (germline): SQVTM, ANQGSEA. The CDR3 sequence is CSVEGLAGVTYNEQFF. CDR3 bases: TGCAGCGTTGAAGGGCTAGCGGGAGTCACCTACAATGAGCAGTTCTTC.

The table lists this clonotype with a few counts. The chain recombines TRBV6-5 with TRBJ2-5; D ambiguous. The CDR3 extends over 16 amino acids. The V gene's germline CDR1 is MNHEY and CDR2 SVGAGI. The V gene lost 4 bases and the J gene lost 5 bases, with 20 bases spanning the gap. The DNA of the CDR3 is TGTGCCAGCAGTTTAGCAGGAGCCCTTGGTGAGGAGACCCAGTACTTC. Its protein product is CASSLAGALGEETQYF.

The chain has TRBV19 and TRBJ1-1; D is ambiguous. Trimming removed 3 bases from V and 2 bases from J, with 10 bases in between. This CDR3 has 14 residues. Germline V gives CDR1 LNHDA, CDR2 SQIVND (reference sequence). This CDR3 reads CASSIEPVNTEAFF. The CDR3, as DNA: TGTGCCAGTAGTATTGAGCCAGTCAACACTGAAGCTTTCTTT.

The chain is built from TRBV6-2 or TRBV6-3 and TRBJ2-7; D ambiguous. The CDR3 covers 11 residues. Between the trimmed V and J ends, which lost 2 bases and 10 bases, there was a span of 9 bases. Germline CDR1 is MNHEY and CDR2 is SVGEGT. In DNA, the CDR3 is TGTGCCAGCAGTTACGGGCCAGATCAGTACTTC. It encodes CASSYGPDQYF.

The chain uses TRBV20-1 and TRBJ2-7; D unresolved. In germline, CDR1 is DFQATT, CDR2 SNEGSKA (reference sequence). V lost 3 bases to trimming and J lost 3 bases, with 9 bases between them. The CDR3 length is 12 residues. The CDR3: CSASLADYEQYF. The DNA for the CDR3 is TGCAGTGCTAGCCTGGCAGACTACGAGCAGTACTTC.